A single sample is the source of the 27 T cell receptor beta chains below, sequenced in a study of blood T cells in healthy people across ages. A second PCR, run for about 7 to 11 cycles, used a sample-barcoded 5' primer plus a J-beta primer mix. One entry per CDR3 protein results from TCRdb running MiXCR on the 5' RACE reads. This sample has some 710,000 distinct CDR3 sequences, with about 47% found just once. Sequenced: blood. The source is a man older than 75 in good health.

This clonotype was seen more than once but under ten times. The genes are TRBV30 and TRBJ2-1, with TRBD2 matching over 10 bases. The germline V gene encodes CDR1 GTSNPN and CDR2 SVGIG (reference sequence). The CDR3 sequence is 17 residues long. V lost 2 bases, J lost 5 bases, and 12 bases stayed unmatched. The CDR3 is CAWSSTYASGSNNEQFF. DNA for the CDR3: TGTGCCTGGAGTTCCACCTACGCTAGCGGGAGTAACAATGAGCAGTTCTTC.

This clonotype was seen a single time. V and J are TRBV29-1 and TRBJ2-2; possible D gene TRBD1, 5 bases. CDR1 and CDR2 (germline): SQVTM, ANQGSEA. The V end was cut by 6 bases, the J end by 1 base, with 12 bases between. CDR3 length: 14 amino acids. The CDR3 reads CSVQGAMNTGELFF. In DNA, the CDR3 is TGCAGCGTCCAAGGGGCTATGAACACCGGGGAGCTGTTTTTT.

This chain links TRBV5-1 with TRBJ2-5, with a tentative D call TRBD2 (6 bases). CDR1 and CDR2 (germline): SGHRS, YFSETQ. This CDR3 has 13 residues. V shed 4 bases and J shed 11 bases, with 18 bases lying between them. CDR3 loop: CASSGGSTELQYF. The CDR3, as DNA: TGCGCCAGCAGCGGGGGGTCGACGGAATTGCAGTACTTC.

In its sample, this clonotype was seen a few times. The genes are TRBV18 and TRBJ2-7, with D uncertain. Per the germline V gene, CDR1 is KGHSH and CDR2 is LQKENI. The CDR3 runs to 15 residues. V lost 4 bases and J 2 bases, leaving 15 bases between the germline ends. CDR3 sequence reads: CASSLDPDRPYEQYF. CDR3 nucleotides: TGTGCCAGCTCACTTGATCCTGACCGTCCCTACGAGCAGTACTTC.

V gene TRBV14 combines with J gene TRBJ1-1; no clear D. The CDR3 extends over 15 amino acids. V was trimmed by 4 bases and J by 1 base, leaving 13 bases between them. Per the germline V gene, CDR1 is SGHDN and CDR2 is FVKESK. The DNA for the CDR3 is TGTGCCAGCAGCCGATTCGGCGGGCGGAACACTGAAGCTTTCTTT. Amino acid sequence: CASSRFGGRNTEAFF.

V gene TRBV6-2 or TRBV6-3 combines with J gene TRBJ1-5; 9 bases are shared with TRBD1. Germline loops: CDR1 MNHEY, CDR2 SVGEGT. CDR3 length: 17 amino acids. V shed 2 bases, J shed 2 bases, and the junction held 7 bases outside the gene matches. DNA for the CDR3: TGTGCCAGCAGTTACCCTTACAGGGGGCAGGGCAATCAGCCCCAGCATTTT. Amino acid sequence: CASSYPYRGQGNQPQHF.

The V and J genes are TRBV19 and TRBJ2-5; D uncertain. Germline CDR1 LNHDA, CDR2 SQIVND (reference sequence). There are 13 residues in the CDR3. The V end lost 5 bases, the J end lost 4 bases, and 11 bases lay between the germline ends. The CDR3 sequence is CASSPTWRETQYF. The CDR3 region has the DNA TGTGCCAGTAGTCCCACTTGGAGAGAGACCCAGTACTTC.

This clonotype has a handful of counts. The V gene is TRBV12-3 or TRBV12-4, the J gene TRBJ2-3, with 7 positions matching TRBD1. The length of the CDR3 is 20 residues. After removal of 6 bases from V and 2 bases from J, the junction contained 23 bases not matched to a gene. The CDR3 bases are TGTGCCAGCAGAAATACCCTAAAACCGGGACAGCACCCTTTCACAGATACGCAGTATTTT. Residues: CASRNTLKPGQHPFTDTQYF.

V gene TRBV20-1 combines with J gene TRBJ2-3; 10 nucleotides line up with TRBD2. Germline values: CDR1 DFQATT, CDR2 SNEGSKA (reference sequence). V shed 7 bases, J shed 8 bases, and the junction held 9 bases outside the gene matches. The CDR3 sequence is 13 residues long. The CDR3 here is CSVSTSGSGTQYF. The CDR3 DNA sequence: TGCAGTGTATCGACTAGCGGGTCGGGTACGCAGTATTTT.

This clonotype was detected a few times. The junction does not match germline at one end; this may be a read error. V gene TRBV4-2 combines with J gene TRBJ2-5; a weak D match, TRBD2 (6 bases). CDR3 length: 14 amino acids. In germline, CDR1 is LGHNA, CDR2 YNFKEQ. CDR3 bases: TGTGCCTGCAGCCGGAATCCAGGGAGGGAGACCCAGTACTTC. This codes for CACSRNPGRETQYF.

The chain combines TRBV9 with TRBJ2-3; perhaps TRBD2 as D (6 bases). The germline gives CDR1 SGDLS, CDR2 YYNGEE. The V and J ends lost 0 bases and 5 bases respectively, with 13 bases between them. This CDR3 is 15 amino acids long. The CDR3 DNA reads as TGTGCCAGCAGCGTAGAGGAGGGCCGCCGAGATACGCAGTATTTT. Protein product: CASSVEEGRRDTQYF.

This chain joins TRBV6-2 or TRBV6-3 and TRBJ2-5, with 9 bases lining up with TRBD1. The CDR3 is 14 residues long. J lost 5 bases, V lost 6 bases, and 7 bases had no gene match. Germline V CDR1 and CDR2: MNHEY, SVGEGT. The CDR3 DNA reads as TGTGCCAGCAGACCCAGGACAGGGGCTGAGACCCAGTACTTC. Translation gives CASRPRTGAETQYF.

The rearrangement links TRBV28 to TRBJ1-5; no definite D call. This CDR3 comprises 14 residues. CDR1 is MDHEN and CDR2 is SYDVKM in the germline V gene. Trimming shortened V by 3 bases and J by 4 bases, and 10 bases separated the two germline ends. Here the CDR3 DNA reads TGTGCCAGCAGTTTGGGAGGCCTTAATCAGCCCCAGCATTTT. Encoded protein: CASSLGGLNQPQHF.

Only a few counts were recorded for this clonotype. V gene TRBV18 combines with J gene TRBJ2-1, with 13 nucleotides matching TRBD2. Germline trimming cut 5 bases from V and 9 bases from J; bases unmatched to any gene: 7. The CDR3 consists of 15 residues. Germline loops: CDR1 KGHSH, CDR2 LQKENI. CDR3 region: CASSTPGLAGAEQFF. In DNA form, the CDR3 reads TGTGCCAGCTCAACTCCCGGACTAGCGGGAGCTGAGCAGTTCTTC.

The gene calls are TRBV6-5 and TRBJ2-1; 14 nucleotides line up with TRBD2. This CDR3 spans 14 amino acids. Germline V gives CDR1 MNHEY, CDR2 SVGAGI. Trimming removed 6 bases from V and 9 bases from J; junction bases left unmatched: 4. The CDR3 sequence is CASRGLAGVIEQFF. The DNA of the CDR3 is TGTGCCAGCAGGGGACTAGCGGGAGTCATTGAGCAGTTCTTC.

The chain links TRBV12-3 or TRBV12-4 to TRBJ2-5; D is possibly TRBD1 or TRBD2 (5 bases each). The J call may not be correct, given that the DNA end is closer to TRBJ2-7. The length of the CDR3 is 13 residues. Here the CDR3 DNA reads TGTGCCAGCAGTTTTAATCCGGGGACCGAGCAGTACTTC. This codes for CASSFNPGTEQYF.

As to this clonotype: Just one base apart from a much larger clone, this may be a read error. The chain employs TRBV18 and TRBJ2-1; no reliable D call. Germline CDR1 is KGHSH and CDR2 is LQKENI. The CDR3 extends over 15 amino acids. V lost 6 bases, J lost 5 bases, and 17 bases lay in between. The CDR3 DNA is TGTGCCAGCTCCCTGAACGGTCGGCGTGACAATGAGCAGTTCTTC. This gives the protein CASSLNGRRDNEQFF. Complete variable domain (other parts from reference TRBV18 and TRBJ2-1): NAGVMQNPRHLVRRRGQEARLRCSPMKGHSHVYWYRQLPEEGLKFMVYLQKENIIDESGMPKERFSAEFPKEGPSILRIQQVVRGDSAAYFCASSLNGRRDNEQFFGPGTRLTVL.

Points on this clonotype: A much larger clone is a single base away; this may be a read error. The chain joins TRBV6-6 to TRBJ2-1; 9 nucleotides align to TRBD2. The junction had 8 bases not matched to a gene; V was cut back by 2 bases and J by 12 bases. CDR1 MNHNY and CDR2 SVGAGI come from the germline V gene (reference sequence). This CDR3 is 14 amino acids long. CDR3: CASSYKVAGVVQFF. As DNA, the CDR3 is TGTGCCAGCAGTTACAAGGTAGCGGGGGTTGTGCAGTTCTTC.

The chain employs TRBV27 and TRBJ2-7, with D perhaps TRBD2 (6 bases). Germline V CDR1 and CDR2: MNHEY, SMNVEV (reference sequence). The CDR3 length is 15 residues. The V and J ends lost 5 bases and 4 bases respectively, with 18 bases between them. The CDR3 DNA reads TGTGCCAGCAGTACCACCGGGACGGGGACTTACGAGCAGTACTTC. It codes for CASSTTGTGTYEQYF.

The chain is built from TRBV7-3 and TRBJ2-1; possible D gene TRBD2, 6 bases. The J call may not be correct, given that the DNA end is closer to TRBJ2-7. The CDR3 is 16 amino acids. Per the germline V gene, CDR1 is SGHTA and CDR2 is FQGTGA. The CDR3: CASSPLISGTYNEQYF. The CDR3 DNA follows: TGTGCCAGCAGCCCCCTGATTAGCGGAACCTACAATGAGCAGTACTTC.

This clonotype was seen more than once but under ten times. J is TRBJ2-7 and V is TRBV29-1; the match to TRBD1 covers 12 bases. Germline trimming cut 7 bases from V and 6 bases from J; bases unmatched to any gene: 7. Germline V gene lookup returns CDR1 SQVTM and CDR2 ANQGSEA. CDR3 length equals 13 residues. CDR3 sequence reads: CSASGTGGGEQYF. CDR3 coding DNA: TGCAGCGCCTCCGGGACAGGGGGCGGCGAGCAGTACTTC.

The V call is TRBV20-1, the J call TRBJ2-5; tentatively, D is TRBD1 or TRBD2 (5 bases each). CDR1 DFQATT and CDR2 SNEGSKA come from the germline V gene (reference sequence). There are 13 residues in the CDR3. Deletions cut 0 bases from V and 5 bases from J, with 10 bases between. The CDR3 loop is CSARDWGYETQYF. The CDR3 DNA follows: TGCAGTGCTAGAGATTGGGGGTATGAGACCCAGTACTTC.

The table lists this clonotype with a few counts. The chain links TRBV4-2 to TRBJ2-7; 10 bases are shared with TRBD2. J gave up 3 bases and V 0 bases, and 2 bases lay outside the gene matches. Germline lookup yields CDR1 LGHNA and CDR2 YNFKEQ. This CDR3 region has 15 residues. This CDR3 is CASSQEQREGYEQYF. The DNA of the CDR3 is TGTGCCAGCAGCCAAGAACAGCGGGAGGGCTACGAGCAGTACTTC.

This clonotype has a handful of counts. The CDR3: CAQAESNAPLHF. The CDR3 nucleotides are TGTGCTCAGGCTGAATCGAATGCACCCCTCCACTTT. V gene TRBV12-2 combines with J gene TRBJ1-6. TRBV12-2 is noted as a pseudogene. The length of the CDR3 is 12 residues.

This clonotype was seen at least ten times. The V call is TRBV29-1, the J call TRBJ2-7, with 12 bases that match TRBD1. This CDR3 spans 13 amino acids. Germline V gene lookup returns CDR1 SQVTM and CDR2 ANQGSEA. The V segment lost 8 bases and the J segment 6 bases; nucleotides outside the gene matches: 8. The CDR3 coding sequence is TGCAGCATGACCGGGACAGGGGGCTCCGAGCAGTACTTC. Its protein is CSMTGTGGSEQYF.

Only a few counts were recorded for this clonotype. V is TRBV7-3 and J is TRBJ2-7; 7 nucleotides agree with TRBD1. The CDR3 is made up of 20 amino acids. The junction had 23 bases not matched to a gene; V was cut back by 4 bases and J by 2 bases. CDR1 is SGHTA and CDR2 is FQGTGA in the germline V gene. The CDR3 region is CASSSQLGKGQPENPYEQYF. As DNA, the CDR3 is TGTGCCAGCAGCTCTCAACTGGGCAAGGGACAGCCGGAGAATCCCTACGAGCAGTACTTC.

This sequence joins TRBV7-2 and TRBJ2-5, with 7 bases identical to TRBD2. Germline trimming cut 5 bases from V and 11 bases from J; bases unmatched to any gene: 20. The CDR3 totals 16 residues. The germline V gene encodes CDR1 SGHTA and CDR2 FQGNSA. CDR3 loop: CASSPSGSGSGDEQYF. CDR3 nucleotide sequence: TGTGCCAGCAGCCCCTCCGGTAGCGGGTCTGGAGATGAGCAGTACTTC.